This TCR beta chain was sequenced for a study of T cell changes during pregnancy in multiple sclerosis. This clone was counted a few times. Germline V gene data show CDR1 as MNHNY and CDR2 as SVGAGI (reference sequence). The CDR3 is made up of 13 amino acids. Trimming shortened V by 5 bases and J by 10 bases, and 12 bases separated the two germline ends. Produced via immunoSEQ multiplex PCR; TCRdb's table is partial and in-frame only. The data contain about 23,000 clones, 70% to 90% of them singletons. The TCR sequence derives from a female donor in good health, enrolled as a control in a pregnancy study. The V and J genes are TRBV6-6 and TRBJ1-6, with D perhaps TRBD1 (5 bases). The source material was CD4+ T cells from peripheral blood mononuclear cells, sampled in the first trimester of pregnancy. For the CDR3, the DNA is TGTGCCAGCAGTGCCGGCGGGGGGTCACCCCTCCACTTT. This gives the protein CASSAGGGSPLHF.